This paragraph covers one T cell receptor beta chain sequence. Its cognate antigen is unknown. The CDR3 covers 16 residues. V lost 5 bases, J lost 0 bases, and 16 bases lay in between. Germline CDR1 reads LNHDA; CDR2 reads SQIVND (reference sequence). The data were obtained in a study of radiotherapy plus CTLA-4 blockade in lung cancer. Overall study context: For approximately 17% of patients, objective responses occurred, and about 33% had disease control. Overall study findings and caveats: Interferon-beta and early blood T cell clone dynamics reportedly predicted response best. Clones derived from tumor TCRs expanded in blood after radiotherapy plus ipilimumab.

Using immunoSEQ multiplex PCR, the repertoire was profiled, and TCRdb retains in-frame clones only, with some absent. The data hold more than 90,000 clones, with more than 65% observed a single time. Enrolled patients, whose metastatic non-small-cell lung cancer was chemo-refractory, received focal radiation plus CTLA-4 blockade with ipilimumab. V and J are TRBV19 and TRBJ2-5; D gene uncertain. The sequence derives from a human donor with non-small cell lung cancer that progressed on radiotherapy plus ipilimumab. Some clones in this sample may be carry-over from other donors' samples. The material was peripheral blood, obtained from a patient treated with radiotherapy plus ipilimumab. CDR3 residues: CASSQSRVANQETQYF. The CDR3 nucleotides read TGTGCCAGTAGTCAGTCCCGGGTAGCCAACCAAGAGACCCAGTACTTC.